This T cell receptor beta chain was retrieved from a study of monozygotic twins with inflammatory bowel disease. CDR1 and CDR2 from the germline V gene are KGHDR and SFDVKD. CDR3 length: 15 amino acids. After re-calling the 5' RACE reads, TCRdb lists one entry per CDR3 protein, DNA absent. The specimen's table records about 210,000 distinct CDR3 sequences. The chain carries TRBV24-1 and TRBJ1-2; the TCRdb call, TRBD1, lacks DNA for checking. Sequencing used blood. This TCR was sampled from a human donor with ulcerative colitis or Crohn's disease, or a healthy co-twin of an affected twin (not recorded which). CDR3 sequence reads: CATSDPGTGGYGYTF.